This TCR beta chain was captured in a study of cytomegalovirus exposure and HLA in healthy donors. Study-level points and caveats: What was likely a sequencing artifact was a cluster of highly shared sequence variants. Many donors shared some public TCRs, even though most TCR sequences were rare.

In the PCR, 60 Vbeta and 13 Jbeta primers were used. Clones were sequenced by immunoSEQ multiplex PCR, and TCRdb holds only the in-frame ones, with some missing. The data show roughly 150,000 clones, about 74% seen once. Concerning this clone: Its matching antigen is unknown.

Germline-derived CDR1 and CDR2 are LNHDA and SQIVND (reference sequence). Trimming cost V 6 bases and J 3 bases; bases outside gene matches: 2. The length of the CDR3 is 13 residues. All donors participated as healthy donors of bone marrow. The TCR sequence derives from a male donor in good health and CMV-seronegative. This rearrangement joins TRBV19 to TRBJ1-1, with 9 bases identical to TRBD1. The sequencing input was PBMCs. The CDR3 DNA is TGTGCCAGTAGAAGACAGGGGGACACTGAAGCTTTCTTT. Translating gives CASRRQGDTEAFF.